This paragraph reports one T cell receptor beta chain. This sample was taken from a study of blood T cell repertoires in COVID-19. Study in general: Material from acute and convalescent COVID-19 was sourced from the United States, Italy and Spain. T cells, B-cell-depleted T cells, or PBMCs provided the cDNA or gDNA that served as material.

The CDR3 covers 15 residues. The germline V gene has CDR1 SGHDT and CDR2 YYEEEE. V was clipped by 1 base and J by 2 bases, with 10 bases between them. The authors' processing: Estimation of nucleated cell counts relied on the amplification of reference gene primers. Produced via immunoSEQ multiplex PCR; TCRdb's table is partial and in-frame only. That table gives V, J and clone size, and the DNA gave D and trimming. Of more than 65,000 clones listed, roughly 84% are singletons. The chain uses TRBV5-6 and TRBJ1-3; a possible D gene is TRBD1 (5 bases). The clonotype was recovered from a man aged 50 to 59 with active COVID-19. Specimen: peripheral blood. The CDR3 is CASSLRGSAGNTIYF. The CDR3 DNA follows: TGTGCCAGCAGCTTGCGGGGGTCGGCTGGAAACACCATATATTTT.